The entry that follows covers one TCR beta chain sequence. The data stem from a study of blood T cell repertoires in COVID-19. Background on the study: Sites in the United States, Italy and Spain provided acute and convalescent COVID-19 samples. Sources were T cells, B-cell-depleted T cells, or PBMCs; the material itself was cDNA or gDNA.

Trimming stripped 3 bases from V and 7 bases from J, with 15 bases between. Germline-derived CDR1 and CDR2 are SNHLY and FYNNEI. This CDR3 is 14 amino acids long. Data came from immunoSEQ multiplex PCR; TCRdb stores just in-frame clones and leaves some out. The sample has tens of thousands of clones, over 75% seen once. Input material: peripheral blood. This rearrangement joins TRBV2 to TRBJ1-2, with D possibly being TRBD1 (5 bases). This sequence was found in an elderly man with acute or convalescent COVID-19. The CDR3 here is CASSDWGRGTGYTF. For the CDR3, the DNA is TGTGCCAGCAGTGATTGGGGACGGGGGACTGGCTACACCTTC.